A selection of T cell receptor beta chains follows, all from one sample in a study of blood T cell repertoires in COVID-19. The method was immunoSEQ multiplex PCR; TCRdb's version includes in-frame clones alone and lacks a portion of them. The table lists about 200,000 clones, around 85% of them singletons. Sequencing was performed on peripheral blood. Every receptor here comes from a woman in her fifties or sixties with acute or convalescent COVID-19. The CDR3 runs from the conserved cysteine through the conserved F or W. The D gene is left open where the match is weak. A clone size is listed for some rows: how often the clone was seen (once, few, many), or a class if it is expanded.

- TRBJ2-1 - TRBV7-6 CASSLERLAMNEQFF TGTGCCAGCAGCTTAGAGAGGTTAGCTATGAATGAGCAGTTCTTC
- TRBJ1-1 - TRBV5-6 CASSHSRGSHTEAFF TGTGCCAGCAGCCATAGTAGGGGGTCACACACTGAAGCTTTCTTT
- TRBJ1-1 - TRBV10-1 CASSEPPWRGPLTEAFF TGCGCCAGCAGTGAGCCCCCCTGGCGGGGGCCTTTAACTGAAGCTTTCTTT
- TRBJ2-5 TRBD2 TRBV6-5 CASSGTIGETQYF TGTGCCAGTTCAGGGACTATTGGGGAGACCCAGTACTTC
- TRBJ2-1 TRBD2 TRBV7-9 CASSFGLAGGHSEQFF TGTGCCAGCAGCTTCGGACTAGCGGGAGGGCATAGTGAGCAGTTCTTC
- TRBJ2-5 TRBD1 TRBV11-2 CASSPQGQGRETQYF TGTGCCAGCAGCCCCCAAGGACAGGGCAGAGAGACCCAGTACTTC
- TRBJ1-4 - TRBV7-9 CASSSFGGTEKLFF TGTGCCAGCAGCTCATTCGGGGGGACAGAAAAACTGTTTTTT
- TRBJ2-7 - TRBV9 CASSLGALIQYEQYF TGTGCCAGCAGCCTAGGGGCGCTCATTCAATACGAGCAGTACTTC
- TRBJ2-1 - TRBV13 CASSPNRGEQFF TGTGCCAGCAGCCCCAACCGGGGTGAGCAGTTCTTC
- TRBJ2-5 - TRBV9 CASSTPEEFETQYF TGTGCCAGCAGCACCCCAGAGGAATTTGAGACCCAGTACTTC
- TRBJ2-1 - TRBV24-1 CAPWRGRGNEQFF TGTGCCCCGTGGAGGGGGCGCGGGAATGAGCAGTTCTTC
- TRBJ1-2 - TRBV6-6 CASSYSTRGNYGYTF TGTGCCAGCAGTTATTCAACAAGAGGCAACTATGGCTACACCTTC
once TRBJ2-3 - TRBV11-1 CASSFWGPDTQYF TGTGCCAGCAGCTTTTGGGGGCCAGATACGCAGTATTTT
- TRBJ2-7 - TRBV18 CASFHSESSYEQYF TGTGCCAGCTTCCACAGTGAGTCCTCCTACGAGCAGTACTTC
once TRBJ1-6 - TRBV6-5 CATIVGMENSPLHF TGTGCCACCATAGTCGGGATGGAGAATTCACCCCTCCACTTT
- TRBJ2-3 - TRBV19 CASGTYQSDTQYF TGTGCCAGCGGGACTTACCAGTCGGATACGCAGTATTTT
- TRBJ1-4 TRBD1 TRBV10-2 CASSLLGTDNEKLFF TGCGCCAGCAGCCTCCTCGGGACAGATAATGAAAAACTGTTTTTT
- TRBJ1-2 - TRBV19 CASSMSIGSFGYTF TGTGCCAGTAGTATGTCGATAGGGAGTTTCGGCTACACCTTC
- TRBJ1-4 - TRBV29-1 CSVATGFQEKLFF TGCAGCGTTGCTACAGGGTTCCAGGAAAAACTGTTTTTT
- TRBJ1-5 - TRBV3-1/TRBV3-2 CASSQAVGQPQHF TGTGCCAGCAGCCAAGCGGTTGGTCAGCCCCAGCATTTT
- TRBJ2-1 TRBD2 TRBV28 CATLGRLAGANEQFF TGTGCCACCCTGGGTAGGCTAGCGGGAGCTAATGAGCAGTTCTTC
once TRBJ1-1 TRBD1 TRBV11-3 CASSKGQGRKSDEAFF TGTGCCAGCAGCAAGGGACAGGGAAGAAAGTCAGATGAAGCTTTCTTT
- TRBJ2-1 - TRBV4-2 CASSQDSNEQFF TGTGCCAGCAGCCAAGATAGTAATGAGCAGTTCTTC
- TRBJ1-3 TRBD1 TRBV10-2 CASRNDRGDTGNTIYF TGCGCCAGCAGGAACGACAGGGGGGATACTGGAAACACCATATATTTT
- TRBJ1-2 - TRBV9 CASSSTGSSGYTF TGTGCCAGCAGCTCCACAGGGTCGAGCGGCTACACCTTC
few TRBJ1-2 TRBD1 TRBV7-9 CASSPRDRPNYGYTF TGTGCCAGCAGCCCCCGGGACAGGCCCAACTATGGCTACACCTTC
- TRBJ1-1 TRBD1 TRBV12-5 CASGLTGVSEAFF TGTGCTAGTGGTCTAACAGGGGTCTCTGAAGCTTTCTTT
- TRBJ2-5 - TRBV7-9 CASGGEVKETQYF TGTGCCAGCGGCGGTGAGGTTAAAGAGACCCAGTACTTC
- TRBJ1-2 TRBD1 TRBV5-1 CASSARTGWNYGYTF TGCGCCAGCAGCGCCCGGACAGGGTGGAACTATGGCTACACCTTC
- TRBJ2-7 TRBD2 TRBV13 CASSSTAFGAGGPYEQYF TGTGCCAGCAGCTCAACCGCCTTCGGAGCGGGGGGGCCCTACGAGCAGTACTTC
- TRBJ2-7 TRBD2 TRBV4-1 CASSLLLGLAGSYEQYF TGCGCCAGCAGCCTATTACTAGGGCTAGCGGGCTCCTACGAGCAGTACTTC
- TRBJ1-4 TRBD1 TRBV2 CASSERIQGWRTNEKLFF TGTGCCAGCAGTGAAAGGATACAGGGGTGGAGAACTAATGAAAAACTGTTTTTT
- TRBJ2-1 TRBD1 TRBV18 CASSHGTGGIDEQFF TGTGCCAGCTCACACGGGACAGGGGGCATCGATGAGCAGTTCTTC
few TRBJ1-1 - TRBV5-1 CASSLVPVDTEAFF TGCGCCAGCAGCCTGGTACCCGTCGACACGGAAGCTTTCTTT
- TRBJ2-7 - TRBV13 CASSYTGLDSYEQYF TGTGCCAGCAGTTACACAGGGCTGGACTCCTACGAGCAGTACTTC
- TRBJ2-2 TRBD2 TRBV6-5 CASKRRGALTGELFF TGTGCCAGCAAACGGCGGGGGGCGCTCACCGGGGAGCTGTTTTTT
- TRBJ2-3 - TRBV5-5 CASSLLGRGSDTQYF TGTGCCAGCAGCTTGCTTGGCAGGGGCTCAGATACGCAGTATTTT
- TRBJ2-3 TRBD2 TRBV9 CASSVAGSGGASDTQYF TGTGCCAGCAGCGTAGCGGGTAGCGGGGGGGCATCAGATACGCAGTATTTT
- TRBJ1-1 - TRBV19 CASTPLGGRTEAFF TGTGCCAGTACCCCATTGGGGGGTCGCACTGAAGCTTTCTTT
- TRBJ2-7 TRBD2 TRBV7-9 CASSLASSGGRYEQYF TGTGCCAGCAGCTTAGCGAGTAGCGGGGGCCGCTACGAGCAGTACTTC
- TRBJ1-6 - TRBV30 CAWKKTTGNSPLHF TGTGCCTGGAAGAAGACTACGGGGAATTCACCCCTCCACTTT
- TRBJ2-1 TRBD1 TRBV7-2 CASREGAVSYNEQFF TGTGCCAGCCGTGAGGGGGCGGTCTCCTACAATGAGCAGTTCTTC
- TRBJ2-5 - TRBV12-5 CASGLNRAVSETQYF TGTGCTAGTGGTTTGAACAGGGCTGTTTCAGAGACCCAGTACTTC
- TRBJ2-5 TRBD2 TRBV4-1 CASSQIAGGWQETQYF TGCGCCAGCAGCCAGATAGCGGGAGGGTGGCAAGAGACCCAGTACTTC
- TRBJ1-1 TRBD1 TRBV6-2/TRBV6-3 CASSYRGQGAEAFF TGTGCCAGCAGTTACAGGGGACAGGGGGCTGAAGCTTTCTTT
- TRBJ2-3 - TRBV5-1 CASSLEFAGTTDTQYF TGCGCCAGCAGCTTGGAGTTCGCGGGGACCACAGATACGCAGTATTTT
- TRBJ2-3 - TRBV4-3 CASSLGQVTDTQYF TGCGCCAGCAGCCTGGGGCAGGTCACAGATACGCAGTATTTT
once TRBJ1-1 - TRBV9 CASSPGVGGEAFF TGTGCCAGCAGCCCAGGGGTCGGAGGTGAAGCTTTCTTT
- TRBJ1-6 - TRBV6-2/TRBV6-3 CASSYGRGSYNSPLHF TGTGCCAGCAGTTACGGCAGGGGTTCCTATAATTCACCCCTCCACTTT